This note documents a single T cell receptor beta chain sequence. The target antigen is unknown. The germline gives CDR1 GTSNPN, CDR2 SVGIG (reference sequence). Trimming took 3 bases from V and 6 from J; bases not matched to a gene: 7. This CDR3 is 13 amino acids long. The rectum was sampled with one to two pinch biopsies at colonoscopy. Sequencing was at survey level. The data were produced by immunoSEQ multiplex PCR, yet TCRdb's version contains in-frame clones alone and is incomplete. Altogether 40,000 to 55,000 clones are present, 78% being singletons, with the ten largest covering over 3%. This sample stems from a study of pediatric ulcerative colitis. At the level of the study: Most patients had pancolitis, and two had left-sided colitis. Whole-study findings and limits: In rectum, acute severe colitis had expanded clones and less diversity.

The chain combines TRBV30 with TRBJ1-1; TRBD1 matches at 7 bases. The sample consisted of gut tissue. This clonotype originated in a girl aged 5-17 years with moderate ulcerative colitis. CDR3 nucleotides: TGTGCCTGGAGCCCCAGGGGGGCGGCTGAAGCTTTCTTT. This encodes CAWSPRGAAEAFF.